These T cell receptor beta chains were read from a single sample in a study of blood T cell repertoires in COVID-19. The method was immunoSEQ multiplex PCR; TCRdb's version includes in-frame clones alone and lacks a portion of them. The top ten clones hold approximately 1.6% of a sample with 250,000 to 400,000 clones, more than 70% of them seen once. The sequenced material came from peripheral blood. The receptors derive from a woman aged 25 to 39 with COVID-19, enrolled during active disease. The CDR3 runs from the conserved cysteine through the conserved F or W. The order of the fields is V gene, D gene, clone size, J gene, CDR3 DNA, CDR3 protein. D genes are given only for firm matches. Expanded clones are given a class, and other clones once, few, many or no size at all.

>TRBV24-1|TRBD1|.|TRBJ1-5
TGTGCCACCAGTGGGACAGGGGGCGGTCAGCCCCAGCATTTT
CATSGTGGGQPQHF
>TRBV27|.|.|TRBJ2-2
TGTGCCAGCAGTTTATTGGGGACACAGAACACCGGGGAGCTGTTTTTT
CASSLLGTQNTGELFF
>TRBV5-5|.|.|TRBJ1-6
TGTGCCAGCAGCTTCCTCCCGGTGGAGGACCTCCACTTT
CASSFLPVEDLHF
>TRBV5-6|TRBD1|.|TRBJ1-2
TGTGCCAGCACCATGACAGGGATTCATGGCTACACCTTC
CASTMTGIHGYTF
>TRBV11-2|.|.|TRBJ1-3
TGTGCCAGCAGCTTTTTCAGGGGAGAAAACACCATATATTTT
CASSFFRGENTIYF
>TRBV10-3|.|once|TRBJ2-5
TGTGCCATCAGTGAGTCCGGGTATGAGACCCAGTACTTC
CAISESGYETQYF
>TRBV12-3/TRBV12-4|.|.|TRBJ1-2
TGTGCCAGCAGTCAGACGGTTACCGGGGGCTACACCTTC
CASSQTVTGGYTF
>TRBV10-3|TRBD1|.|TRBJ1-1
TGTGCCATCAGTCCGGGACAGGTCACTGAAGCTTTCTTT
CAISPGQVTEAFF
>TRBV20-1|TRBD2|.|TRBJ2-3
TGCAGTGCTAGTGGCCCCGGGACTAGCGGGGCGAGCACAGATACGCAGTATTTT
CSASGPGTSGASTDTQYF
>TRBV19|.|once|TRBJ1-4
TGTGCCAGTAGTCCAGCGGGGAGGACTAATGAAAAACTGTTTTTT
CASSPAGRTNEKLFF
>TRBV11-2|.|.|TRBJ1-2
TGTGCCAGCAGCTTAGGAGGTGACCTCCTATGGGGCTACACCTTC
CASSLGGDLLWGYTF
>TRBV6-5|.|.|TRBJ2-5
TGTGCCAGCAGTCTCAGGACTGAGACCCAGTACTTC
CASSLRTETQYF
>TRBV9|.|.|TRBJ2-3
TGTGCCAGCAGCCCCCCGGGTCCCAGGGGTGGTACGCAGTATTTT
CASSPPGPRGGTQYF
>TRBV3-1/TRBV3-2|TRBD1|.|TRBJ1-2
TGTGCCAGCAGCCGGCAATCGTCCGGGACAGTACATGGCTACACCTTC
CASSRQSSGTVHGYTF
>TRBV5-4|TRBD1|.|TRBJ1-1
TGTGCCAGCGGCACAGGGGGCACTGAAGCTTTCTTT
CASGTGGTEAFF
>TRBV19|.|once|TRBJ2-1
TGTGCCAGTAGGGCAGACAGGAGCTCCTACAATGAGCAGTTCTTC
CASRADRSSYNEQFF
>TRBV5-1|TRBD1|.|TRBJ1-1
TGCGCCAGCGGACAGGGATTGAACACTGAAGCTTTCTTT
CASGQGLNTEAFF
>TRBV6-1|.|.|TRBJ1-1
TGTGCCAGCAACTTCCGACAGAACACTGAAGCTTTCTTT
CASNFRQNTEAFF
>TRBV6-5|.|once|TRBJ1-5
TGTGCCAGCAGTTACTCGGCGGTTCAGCCCCAGCATTTT
CASSYSAVQPQHF
>TRBV3-1/TRBV3-2|.|once|TRBJ1-5
TGTGCCAGCAGTCGGGGGAACAATCAGCCCCAGCATTTT
CASSRGNNQPQHF
>TRBV4-2|.|.|TRBJ2-2
TGTGCCAGCATTGGCGGATTGAACACCGGGGAGCTGTTTTTT
CASIGGLNTGELFF
>TRBV27|TRBD1|.|TRBJ2-5
TGTGCCAGCAGTTCTCTCACAGGGGATGAGACCCAGTACTTC
CASSSLTGDETQYF
>TRBV24-1|.|.|TRBJ2-1
TGTGCCACCAGCGGGACTGGGTTTTACAATGAGCAGTTCTTC
CATSGTGFYNEQFF
>TRBV19|TRBD1|.|TRBJ1-1
TGTGCCAGTAGTATTGGAGGGACAGGGAACACTGAAGCTTTCTTT
CASSIGGTGNTEAFF
>TRBV10-1|TRBD1|.|TRBJ2-1
TGCGCCAGCAGCGCCCGGACAGGGACTTACAATGAGCAGTTCTTC
CASSARTGTYNEQFF
>TRBV6-5|.|.|TRBJ1-1
TGTGCCAGCACGCAGGGTCACATGAACACTGAAGCTTTCTTT
CASTQGHMNTEAFF
>TRBV12-5|TRBD2|.|TRBJ2-3
TGTGCTAGTGGTACAATAGCGGGGGGTTACACAGATACGCAGTATTTT
CASGTIAGGYTDTQYF
>TRBV19|TRBD1|.|TRBJ1-2
TGTGCCAGTAGTATAAGGGGACAGAACTATGGCTACACCTTC
CASSIRGQNYGYTF
>TRBV3-1/TRBV3-2|.|.|TRBJ2-3
TGTGCCAGCAGCCAAGAATCGGGAGATACGCAGTATTTT
CASSQESGDTQYF
>TRBV5-6|.|.|TRBJ2-4
TGTGCCAGCAACTTACAGGAGGCCAAAAACATTCAGTACTTC
CASNLQEAKNIQYF
>TRBV10-3|.|.|TRBJ2-2
TGTGCCACCGCCCGACAGGACCCTTTGAACACCGGGGAGCTGTTTTTT
CATARQDPLNTGELFF
>TRBV11-3|.|.|TRBJ1-1
TGTGCCAGCAGCTTAACCGGGGGGAGCACTGAAGCTTTCTTT
CASSLTGGSTEAFF
>TRBV6-5|.|.|TRBJ1-2
TGTGCCAGCAGTTGGGATGCGGGGGCTAACTATGGCTACACCTTC
CASSWDAGANYGYTF
>TRBV19|.|.|TRBJ1-1
TGTGCCAGTAGTATGTGGGCTGGGAACACTGAAGCTTTCTTT
CASSMWAGNTEAFF
>TRBV7-3|TRBD1|.|TRBJ2-3
TGTGCCAGCAGCTTACTACCGGGACAGCCAGTTACAGATACGCAGTATTTT
CASSLLPGQPVTDTQYF
>TRBV11-2|.|.|TRBJ1-1
TGTGCCAGCAGCTTAGAGAGTGTGAACACTGAAGCTTTCTTT
CASSLESVNTEAFF
>TRBV29-1|.|.|TRBJ2-1
TGCAGCGTTGAAATAAATGTGTTATACAATGAGCAGTTCTTC
CSVEINVLYNEQFF
>TRBV11-2|TRBD2|.|TRBJ2-3
TGTGCCAGCAGCTTATCCCACGGAGCAAGCGGGGGGGCCCGCCAGTATTTT
CASSLSHGASGGARQYF
>TRBV5-8|.|few|TRBJ2-2
TGTGCCAGCAGCTTGGAGTTACAGGGAGGGTACACCGGGGAGCTGTTTTTT
CASSLELQGGYTGELFF
>TRBV28|.|once|TRBJ1-5
TGTGCCAGCAGTCGACCCCAATTAACAGGTCCTGACCAGCCCCAGCATTTT
CASSRPQLTGPDQPQHF
>TRBV7-9|.|.|TRBJ1-6
TGTGCCAGCAGCAACAACTTATACAGCGTACAGGCCAATTCACCCCTCCACTTT
CASSNNLYSVQANSPLHF
>TRBV6-5|TRBD1|.|TRBJ1-2
TGTGCCAGCAGTTACACCCGACAGGGGAGGGATGGCTACACCTTC
CASSYTRQGRDGYTF
>TRBV9|.|.|TRBJ1-6
TGTGCCAGCAGCCCAAATCAGGCCCATGGTTCACCCCTCCACTTT
CASSPNQAHGSPLHF
>TRBV6-5|TRBD1|.|TRBJ2-7
TGTGCCAGTTGGGGACAGGGGAGGCTAGAGCAGTACTTC
CASWGQGRLEQYF
>TRBV2|.|.|TRBJ1-2
TGTGCCAGCAGTGGTTTTAAACACAACTATGGCTACACCTTC
CASSGFKHNYGYTF
>TRBV5-1|.|once|TRBJ1-1
TGCGCCAGCAGCCCGACACAGGGCGCCGTTCGGGGGGCAACTGAAGCTTTCTTT
CASSPTQGAVRGATEAFF
>TRBV30|.|few|TRBJ1-1
TGTGCCTGGAGTCCACGGAAGGGGGTCCTTGAAGCTTTCTTT
CAWSPRKGVLEAFF
>TRBV7-2|.|.|TRBJ1-2
TGTGCCAGCAGCTTAGCGCAGGGGAACTATGGCTACACCTTC
CASSLAQGNYGYTF
>TRBV6-5|.|.|TRBJ1-5
TGTGCCAGCAGGGCGGACAGAACTAGCAATCAGCCCCAGCATTTT
CASRADRTSNQPQHF
>TRBV5-1|.|once|TRBJ1-1
TGCGCCAGCAGCTTGGGGGAGGGTATGGCCACTGAAGCTTTCTTT
CASSLGEGMATEAFF
>TRBV7-6|.|.|TRBJ2-6
TGTGCCAGCAGCTTAGGGGGCTCCGGGGCCAACGTCCTGACTTTC
CASSLGGSGANVLTF
>TRBV6-5|.|.|TRBJ2-2
TGTGCCAGCAGCCGGGGGACTCCACGAGGCGGGGAGCTGTTTTTT
CASSRGTPRGGELFF
>TRBV7-9|.|once|TRBJ2-2
TGTGCCAGCAAAAAGTGGCCGGGGAACACCGGGGAGCTGTTTTTT
CASKKWPGNTGELFF
>TRBV29-1|TRBD1|.|TRBJ1-2
TGCAGCGTCCGGGACAGGGGTTTAGGCTACACCTTC
CSVRDRGLGYTF
>TRBV2|.|once|TRBJ1-2
TGTGCCAGCAGTCTAGACAGCACCAATGGTGGCTACACCTTC
CASSLDSTNGGYTF